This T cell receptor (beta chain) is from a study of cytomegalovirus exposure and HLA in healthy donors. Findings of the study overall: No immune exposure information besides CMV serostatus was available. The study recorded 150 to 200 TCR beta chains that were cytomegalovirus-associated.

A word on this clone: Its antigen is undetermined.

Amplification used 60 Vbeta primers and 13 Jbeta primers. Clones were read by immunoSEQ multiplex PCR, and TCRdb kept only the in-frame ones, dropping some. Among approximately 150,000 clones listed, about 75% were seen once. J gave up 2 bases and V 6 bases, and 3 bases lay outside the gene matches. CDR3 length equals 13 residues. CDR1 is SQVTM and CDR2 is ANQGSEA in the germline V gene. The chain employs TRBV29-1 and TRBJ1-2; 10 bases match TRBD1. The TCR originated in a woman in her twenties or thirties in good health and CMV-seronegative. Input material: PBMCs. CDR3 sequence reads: CSVRQGANYGYTF. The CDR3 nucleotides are TGCAGCGTCCGACAGGGGGCGAACTATGGCTACACCTTC.